Below, 8 T cell receptor beta chains from the same sample are listed, as sequenced in a study of blood T cell repertoires in COVID-19. Repertoires were generated with immunoSEQ multiplex PCR, while TCRdb's copy carries only in-frame clones and drops some. This table has roughly 150,000 clones, over 80% appearing once. Sample: PBMCs or T cells enriched from blood (not recorded which). These receptor sequences come from a man in his 70s who had been exposed to COVID-19.

This clone was counted between two and nine times. The chain is built from TRBV29-1 and TRBJ1-1; TRBD1 matches 7 bases. The CDR3 totals 13 residues. Germline CDR1 reads SQVTM; CDR2 reads ANQGSEA. Trimming cost V 6 bases and J 4 bases; bases outside gene matches: 8. CDR3 in DNA: TGCAGCGTCCACAGGGGAATTAGCACTGAAGCTTTCTTT. It specifies CSVHRGISTEAFF. Complete variable domain (other parts from reference TRBV29-1 and TRBJ1-1): SAVISQKPSRDICQRGTSLTIQCQVDSQVTMMFWYRQQPGQSLTLIATANQGSEATYESGFVIDKFPISRPNLTFSTLTVSNMSPEDSSIYLCSVHRGISTEAFFGQGTRLTVV.

This clone occurred once. The rearrangement links TRBV27 to TRBJ1-5; no definite D call. The CDR3 spans 12 residues. V gave up 6 bases and J gave up 9 bases, with 12 bases separating them. Germline-derived CDR1 and CDR2 are MNHEY and SMNVEV (reference sequence). CDR3 coding DNA: TGTGCCAGCAGGGAAGAGCGGGGGCCCCAGCATTTT. Protein product: CASREERGPQHF.

The chain combines TRBV7-8 with TRBJ1-2; 8 bases align to TRBD1. J gave up 4 bases and V 3 bases, and 1 base lay outside the gene matches. Per the germline V gene, CDR1 is SGHVS and CDR2 is FQNEAQ. The CDR3 extends over 13 amino acids. The CDR3 protein is CASSFGTGYGYTF. In DNA form, the CDR3 reads TGTGCCAGCAGCTTCGGGACAGGCTATGGCTACACCTTC.

The chain recombines TRBV5-1 with TRBJ2-7; 11 bases are shared with TRBD1. This CDR3 region has 17 residues. Per germline, CDR1 SGHRS and CDR2 YFSETQ. The ends lost 0 bases at V and 4 bases at J; junction bases unmatched: 9. Here the CDR3 reads CASSLGATGTGGYEQYF. The DNA for the CDR3 is TGCGCCAGCAGCTTGGGGGCTACCGGGACAGGGGGATACGAGCAGTACTTC.

This clone was recorded only once. The CDR3 loop is CASSLRTGSTEAFF. The CDR3 nucleotides read TGCGCCAGCAGCTTACGGACAGGGTCGACTGAAGCTTTCTTT. V usage is TRBV5-1 and J usage is TRBJ1-1, with 8 positions matching TRBD1. J lost 5 bases, V lost 2 bases, and 5 bases had no gene match. The CDR3 extends over 14 amino acids. Germline V gene lookup returns CDR1 SGHRS and CDR2 YFSETQ.

This clone has a single count. The chain has TRBV11-3 and TRBJ2-5, with D possibly matching TRBD2 (6 bases). CDR1 and CDR2 (germline): SGHNT, YENEEA. The CDR3 sequence is 14 residues long. Trimming took 6 bases from V and 5 from J, leaving 16 bases between them. The CDR3 bases are TGTGCCAGCAGTCTATCCGGAGGGAAGGAGACCCAGTACTTC. The encoded protein is CASSLSGGKETQYF.

The J gene is TRBJ2-7, the V gene TRBV3-1 (or the pseudogene TRBV3-2), with D possibly matching TRBD2 (6 bases). Per germline, CDR1 LGHDT and CDR2 YNNKEL (reference sequence). V lost 4 bases and J lost 5, with 15 bases in between. This CDR3 region has 14 residues. CDR3 sequence: CASSLGGRENEQYF. CDR3 coding DNA: TGTGCCAGCAGCCTTGGGGGGAGAGAAAACGAGCAGTACTTC.

The rearrangement uses TRBV6-1 and TRBJ2-3; maybe TRBD2 (5 bases). This CDR3 comprises 16 residues. Trimming took 1 base from V and 8 from J, leaving 19 bases between them. CDR1 is MNHNS and CDR2 is SASEGT in the germline V gene. Written as DNA, the CDR3 is TGTGCCAGCAGTGAAGGGAGCGGAGGACCCACTTTTACGCAGTATTTT. It encodes CASSEGSGGPTFTQYF.